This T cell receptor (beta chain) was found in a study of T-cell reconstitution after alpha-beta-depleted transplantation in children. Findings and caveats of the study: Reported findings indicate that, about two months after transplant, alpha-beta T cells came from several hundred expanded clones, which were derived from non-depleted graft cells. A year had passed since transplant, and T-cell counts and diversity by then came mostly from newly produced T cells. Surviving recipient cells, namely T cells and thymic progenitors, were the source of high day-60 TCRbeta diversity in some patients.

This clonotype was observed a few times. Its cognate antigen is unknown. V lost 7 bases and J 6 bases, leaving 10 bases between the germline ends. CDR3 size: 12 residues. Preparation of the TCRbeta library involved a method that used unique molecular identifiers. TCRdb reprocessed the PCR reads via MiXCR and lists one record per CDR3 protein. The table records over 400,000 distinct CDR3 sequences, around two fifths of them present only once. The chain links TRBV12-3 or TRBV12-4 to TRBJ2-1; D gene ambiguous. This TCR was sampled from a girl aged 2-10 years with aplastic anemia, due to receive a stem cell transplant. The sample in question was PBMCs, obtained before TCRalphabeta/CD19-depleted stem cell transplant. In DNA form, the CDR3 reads TGTGCCAGCAAAACAGAATTCAATGAGCAGTTCTTC. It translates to CASKTEFNEQFF.